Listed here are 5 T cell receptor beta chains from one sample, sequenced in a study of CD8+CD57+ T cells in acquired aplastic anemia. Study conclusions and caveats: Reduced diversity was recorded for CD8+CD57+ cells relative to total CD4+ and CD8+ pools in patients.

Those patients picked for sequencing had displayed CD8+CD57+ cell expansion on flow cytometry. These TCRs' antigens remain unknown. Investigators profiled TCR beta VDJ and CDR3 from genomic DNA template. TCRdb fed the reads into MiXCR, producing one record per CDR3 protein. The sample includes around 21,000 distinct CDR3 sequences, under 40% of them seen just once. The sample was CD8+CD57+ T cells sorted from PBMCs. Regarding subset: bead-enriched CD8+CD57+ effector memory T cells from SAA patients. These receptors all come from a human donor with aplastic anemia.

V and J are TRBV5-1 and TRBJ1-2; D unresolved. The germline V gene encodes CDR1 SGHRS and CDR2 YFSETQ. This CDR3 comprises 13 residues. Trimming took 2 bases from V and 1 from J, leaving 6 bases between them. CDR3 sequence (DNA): TGCGCCAGCAGCTTTTCCTTTAACTATGGCTACACCTTC. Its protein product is CASSFSFNYGYTF.

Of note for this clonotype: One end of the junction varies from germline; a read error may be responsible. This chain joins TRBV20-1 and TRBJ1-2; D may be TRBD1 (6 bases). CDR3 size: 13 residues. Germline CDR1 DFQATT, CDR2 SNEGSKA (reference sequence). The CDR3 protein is CGARSGESYGYTF. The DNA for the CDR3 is TGCGGTGCTAGGTCAGGGGAAAGCTATGGCTACACCTTC.

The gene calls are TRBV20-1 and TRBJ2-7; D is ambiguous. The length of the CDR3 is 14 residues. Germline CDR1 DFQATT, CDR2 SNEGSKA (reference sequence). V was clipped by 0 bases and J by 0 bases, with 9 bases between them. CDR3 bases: TGCAGTGCTAGAGAGGGTTTTAGCTCCTACGAGCAGTACTTC. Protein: CSAREGFSSYEQYF.

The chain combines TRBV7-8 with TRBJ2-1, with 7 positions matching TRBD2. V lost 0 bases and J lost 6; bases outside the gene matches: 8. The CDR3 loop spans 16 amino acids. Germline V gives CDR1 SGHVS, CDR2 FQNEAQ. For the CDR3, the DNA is TGTGCCAGCAGCTTAGCGTATCGAGGGAGGGTCAATGAGCAGTTCTTC. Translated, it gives CASSLAYRGRVNEQFF.

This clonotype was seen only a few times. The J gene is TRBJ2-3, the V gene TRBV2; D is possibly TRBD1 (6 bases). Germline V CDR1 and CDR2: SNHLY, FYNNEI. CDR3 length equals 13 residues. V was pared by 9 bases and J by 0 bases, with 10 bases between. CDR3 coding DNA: TGTGCCAGTCGGACAGAGAGCACAGATACGCAGTATTTT. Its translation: CASRTESTDTQYF.